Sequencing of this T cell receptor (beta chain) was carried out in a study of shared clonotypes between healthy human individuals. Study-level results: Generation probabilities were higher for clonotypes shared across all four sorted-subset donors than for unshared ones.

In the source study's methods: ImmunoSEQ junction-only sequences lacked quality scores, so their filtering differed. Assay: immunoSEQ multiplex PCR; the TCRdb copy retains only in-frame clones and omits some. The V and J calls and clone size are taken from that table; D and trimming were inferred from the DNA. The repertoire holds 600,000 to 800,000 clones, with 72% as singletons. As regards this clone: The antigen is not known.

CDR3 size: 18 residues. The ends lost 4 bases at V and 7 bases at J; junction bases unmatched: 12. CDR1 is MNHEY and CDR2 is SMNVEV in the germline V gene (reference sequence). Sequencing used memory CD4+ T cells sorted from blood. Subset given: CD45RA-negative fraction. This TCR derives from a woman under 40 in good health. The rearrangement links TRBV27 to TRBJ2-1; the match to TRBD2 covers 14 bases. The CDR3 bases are TGTGCCAGCAGTTCGACTAGCGGGAGGGCCATGGTCGGGAATGAGCAGTTCTTC. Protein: CASSSTSGRAMVGNEQFF.